This T cell receptor beta chain was captured in a study of T cells in Graves' hyperthyroidism and ophthalmopathy. The CDR3 extends over 13 amino acids. CDR1 SGHAT and CDR2 FQNNGV come from the germline V gene. With 3 bases removed from V and 5 bases from J, the gap between germline ends came to 10 bases. This clonotype has ten or more counts. The antigen remains undetermined. Amplified TCR beta CDR3 regions came from RNA transcripts. HTBI primers were used for first-round RT-PCR of the TCR CDR3. TCRdb fed the multiplex PCR reads into MiXCR, producing one record per CDR3 protein. Here the sample spans 650,000 to 750,000 distinct CDR3 sequences, around 15% being singletons. Study observations and caveats: Ophthalmopathy could be told apart from stable hyperthyroidism with a 13 V-J model. With a median lead of 6.5 months before onset, the model predicted ophthalmopathy. Most thyroid clonotypes with frequency above 0.001 were detected in blood.

The TCR originated in a woman under 30 with Graves' hyperthyroidism. The V gene is TRBV11-2, the J gene TRBJ2-5; tentatively, D is TRBD1 or TRBD2 (6 bases each). The sequenced sample consisted of blood. As DNA, the CDR3 is TGTGCCAGCAGCTTTTTAGGGGGGGAGACCCAGTACTTC. It is translated as CASSFLGGETQYF.